Detailed here is one T cell receptor beta chain. V lost 1 base and J lost 2, with 5 bases in between. The germline gives CDR1 SQVTM, CDR2 ANQGSEA. The CDR3 is 12 residues long. Sequencing was performed with immunoSEQ multiplex PCR; in TCRdb, only in-frame clones are kept and a portion is missing. The sample lists about 350,000 clones, more than 75% occurring once. The data were obtained in a study of Ad26.COV2.S vaccination and SARS-CoV-2 variants. Looking at the study overall: Into the muscle, Ad26.COV2.S was dosed once or twice, 56 days apart.

Treatment: some 20 received Ad26.COV2.S at low or high dose, single or two shots; roughly five received placebo; per-sample allocation not given. Specimens were obtained on day 63 following the first vaccine or placebo injection. The sample here was peripheral blood, taken in a trial of Ad26.COV2.S vaccine versus placebo. The chain recombines TRBV29-1 with TRBJ2-5, with D hard to call. The sequence derives from a person between 18 and 59 years old who received the Ad26.COV2.S COVID-19 vaccine or a placebo. The CDR3 region is CSVEVRQETQYF. The CDR3 DNA sequence: TGCAGCGTTGAAGTTCGGCAAGAGACCCAGTACTTC.